This entry lists 10 T cell receptor beta chains sequenced from one sample in a study of lymphopenia after photon versus proton radiotherapy. Some clones are missing from TCRdb's copy, which holds only in-frame ones; the method was immunoSEQ multiplex PCR. The sample carries approximately 150,000 clones, about 88% recorded once. Material: peripheral blood, obtained from a patient treated with photon-based radiotherapy. Receptors were obtained from a man in his forties or fifties with gastric cancer.

The chain has TRBV6-5 and TRBJ2-3; perhaps D is TRBD1 or TRBD2 (6 bases each). The V gene lost 9 bases and the J gene lost 3 bases, with 19 bases spanning the gap. CDR3 size: 15 residues. The germline gives CDR1 MNHEY, CDR2 SVGAGI. This CDR3 is CASSRGQGGTDTQYF. The CDR3 DNA is TGTGCCAGTTCCCGGGGGCAAGGCGGAACAGATACGCAGTATTTT.

The rearrangement uses TRBV5-1 and TRBJ2-5; possibly TRBD1 for D (6 bases). The CDR3 runs to 15 residues. V was shortened by 4 bases and J by 4 bases, with 17 bases between the two germline ends. Germline V gene sequence: CDR1 SGHRS, CDR2 YFSETQ. This CDR3 reads CASSAERWGLETQYF. The CDR3 nucleotides are TGCGCCAGCAGCGCGGAGAGGTGGGGGCTAGAGACCCAGTACTTC.

This clone was detected once. The V and J genes are TRBV28 and TRBJ2-7, with a tentative D call TRBD2 (5 bases). In germline, CDR1 is MDHEN, CDR2 SYDVKM. The CDR3 totals 14 residues. The germline V and J ends were trimmed by 3 bases and 5 bases, with 14 bases remaining between them. CDR3 region: CASSFRAGGDEQYF. CDR3 nucleotides: TGTGCCAGCAGTTTTAGGGCGGGCGGAGACGAGCAGTACTTC.

Notes on this clone: Other DNA sequences in this sample translate to the same CDR3. This chain joins TRBV30 and TRBJ1-5; no clear D gene. Germline CDR1 and CDR2: GTSNPN and SVGIG (reference sequence). Trimming removed 1 base at V and 1 base at J, with 5 bases between. The CDR3 is 13 amino acids. DNA of the CDR3: TGTGCCTGGAGTGGGCAGAGCAATCAGCCCCAGCATTTT. It encodes CAWSGQSNQPQHF.

Only a few counts were recorded for this clone. CDR3 loop: CASSVRERTGELFF. CDR3 nucleotides: TGTGCCAGCAGCGTGCGGGAGCGGACCGGGGAGCTGTTTTTT. The chain has TRBV9 and TRBJ2-2; 7 bases agree with TRBD2. The CDR3 contains 14 residues. Per germline, CDR1 SGDLS and CDR2 YYNGEE. V lost 2 bases, J lost 5 bases, and 3 bases stayed unmatched.

J is TRBJ2-7 and V is TRBV28, with TRBD2 matching over 10 bases. The germline CDR1 and CDR2 sequences are MDHEN and SYDVKM. CDR3 size: 14 residues. The ends lost 3 bases at V and 6 bases at J; junction bases unmatched: 5. The CDR3 spells CASSLLAGVGEQYF. The CDR3 region has the DNA TGTGCCAGCAGTTTGCTAGCGGGAGTGGGCGAGCAGTACTTC.

The chain couples TRBV7-9 to TRBJ1-2; the D is unclear. Trimming took off 7 bases at V and 5 bases at J, with 11 bases between the two ends. Germline values: CDR1 SEHNR, CDR2 FQNEAQ (reference sequence). The length of the CDR3 is 12 residues. The CDR3 loop reads CASTSNYYGYTF. The CDR3 region has the DNA TGTGCCAGCACCTCTAATTATTATGGCTACACCTTC.

The chain links TRBV18 to TRBJ1-1, with D possibly TRBD1 on 5 matching bases. The CDR3 has 14 residues. CDR1 is KGHSH and CDR2 is LQKENI in the germline V gene. The V end lost 5 bases, the J end lost 6 bases, and 16 bases lay between the germline ends. In nucleotides, the CDR3 is TGTGCCAGCTCATCGGGACCGGGAGACTCTGAAGCTTTCTTT. This sequence encodes CASSSGPGDSEAFF. The full variable domain, with the rest looked up from reference TRBV18 and TRBJ1-1, is NAGVMQNPRHLVRRRGQEARLRCSPMKGHSHVYWYRQLPEEGLKFMVYLQKENIIDESGMPKERFSAEFPKEGPSILRIQQVVRGDSAAYFCASSSGPGDSEAFFGQGTRLTVV.

The chain couples TRBV7-2 to TRBJ2-1, with 11 bases fitting TRBD1. Germline V gives CDR1 SGHTA, CDR2 FQGNSA. This CDR3 contains 18 residues. Trimming at V came to 2 bases and at J to 9 bases, leaving 15 bases not matched to a gene. CDR3 coding DNA: TGTGCCAGCAGCTTAAGGGCACGTGGACAGGGGGCGCGCGGTGAGCAGTTCTTC. Its translation: CASSLRARGQGARGEQFF.

J is TRBJ2-1 and V is TRBV11-3, with unresolved D. This CDR3 is built from 13 residues. V dropped 3 bases and J dropped 5 bases, with 8 bases sitting between them. Germline V gene lookup returns CDR1 SGHNT and CDR2 YENEEA. CDR3 sequence reads: CASSFNRDNEQFF. CDR3 bases: TGTGCCAGCAGCTTTAACCGGGACAATGAGCAGTTCTTC.